These 19 T cell receptor beta chains were sequenced from one sample in a study of tumor-infiltrating lymphocytes in primary liver carcinoma. The authors made TCR beta cDNA from roughly 480 ng total RNA with a constant-region primer. Library construction for TCR beta comprised three nested multiplex PCR rounds performed with slightly modified ARM-PCR. In the first two PCR rounds, TRBV1-TRBV30 forward primers were paired with a C-beta reverse primer, and each round lasted around 10 cycles. Each CDR3 protein gets one entry after TCRdb re-called the multiplex PCR reads with MiXCR. Of just over 300,000 distinct CDR3 sequences detected, nearly 60% appear once; the ten largest clones hold 17%. Germline DNA was also extracted, with blood RNA taken from unsorted whole blood. The source material was peripheral blood. The receptor set was obtained from a woman aged 30 to 39 with primary liver carcinoma and hepatitis B virus infection.

About this clonotype: Lacking the conserved final phenylalanine or tryptophan, this CDR3 likely reflects a read error. V usage is TRBV11-2 and J usage is TRBJ2-6; D is ambiguous. V was clipped by 1 base and J by 3 bases, with 16 bases between them. The CDR3 runs to 18 residues. Per the germline V gene, CDR1 is SGHAT and CDR2 is FQNNGV. CDR3 coding DNA: TGTGCCAGCAGCTTAGGGGCACGTGGTGGTATTGGGGCCAACGTCCTGACTATC. Protein sequence: CASSLGARGGIGANVLTI.

V usage is TRBV7-9 and J usage is TRBJ2-7, with D unresolved. Germline assignment: CDR1 SEHNR and CDR2 FQNEAQ (reference sequence). Trimming took off 3 bases at V and 9 bases at J, with 12 bases between the two ends. The CDR3 covers 12 residues. CDR3 in DNA: TGTGCCAGCAGCTTCGGGCCTACCGGGCAGTACTTC. Amino acid sequence: CASSFGPTGQYF.

On this clonotype: One end of the junction varies from germline; a read error may be responsible. The chain uses TRBV12-3 or TRBV12-4 and TRBJ2-2; maybe TRBD2 (5 bases). The CDR3 covers 13 residues. The CDR3, as DNA: TGTGCCAGCAGCTTAGTTTTCACCGGGGAGCTGTTATTT. Encoded protein: CASSLVFTGELLF.

This clonotype was found a few times. The gene calls are TRBV29-1 and TRBJ2-7; D unclear. Trimming left V 5 bases short and J 0 bases short, with 11 bases between. CDR1 SQVTM and CDR2 ANQGSEA come from the germline V gene. The CDR3 contains 13 residues. The CDR3 loop is CSVSGSPSYEQYF. CDR3 DNA sequence: TGCAGCGTTTCCGGTTCACCCTCCTACGAGCAGTACTTC.

This clonotype occurred a few times. The rearrangement links TRBV12-5 to TRBJ2-7, with D perhaps matching TRBD2 (6 bases). V was clipped by 1 base and J by 4 bases, with 17 bases between them. This CDR3 region has 16 residues. The germline V gene encodes CDR1 LGHNT and CDR2 FRNRAP. The CDR3 sequence: CASGLAGRSREYEQYF. The CDR3 DNA sequence: TGTGCTAGTGGTTTGGCGGGTCGGTCTCGGGAGTACGAGCAGTACTTC. The full variable domain, completed using reference TRBV12-5 and TRBJ2-7, is DARVTQTPRHKVTEMGQEVTMRCQPILGHNTVFWYRQTMMQGLELLAYFRNRAPLDDSGMPKDRFSAEMPDATLATLKIQPSEPRDSAVYFCASGLAGRSREYEQYFGPGTRLTVT.

V gene TRBV12-3 or TRBV12-4 combines with J gene TRBJ2-3; D uncertain. This CDR3 spans 13 amino acids. V gave up 6 bases and J gave up 3 bases, with 10 bases separating them. CDR3: CASSSTQTDTQYF. The DNA for the CDR3 is TGTGCCAGCAGCTCGACGCAAACAGATACGCAGTATTTT.

This clonotype was detected only a few times. The genes are TRBV6-1 and TRBJ1-2; TRBD1 matches at 7 bases. V trimming: 7 bases; J trimming: 2 bases; junction bases outside the gene matches: 1. Germline CDR1 is MNHNS and CDR2 is SASEGT. This CDR3 comprises 12 residues. The CDR3 DNA follows: TGTGCCAGCACAGGGGGGAACTATGGCTACACCTTC. The encoded protein is CASTGGNYGYTF.

There are a few counts of this clonotype. CDR3 sequence: CASSDTGFLEETQYF. The CDR3 DNA follows: TGTGCCAGCAGTGATACAGGGTTCCTTGAGGAGACCCAGTACTTC. V usage is TRBV2 and J usage is TRBJ2-5, with TRBD1 as a possible D gene (6 bases). The germline V gene has CDR1 SNHLY and CDR2 FYNNEI. The CDR3 is made up of 15 amino acids. Trimming shortened V by 3 bases and J by 5 bases, and 16 bases separated the two germline ends.

As to this clonotype: The conserved phenylalanine or tryptophan normally closing the CDR3 is absent here, so this likely arose from a read error. The chain couples TRBV4-2 to TRBJ1-6, with D unresolved. Germline V gene sequence: CDR1 LGHNA, CDR2 YNFKEQ. The CDR3 consists of 15 residues. CDR3 sequence reads: CASSQGDQYNSPLHL. The CDR3 DNA is TGCGCCAGCAGCCAAGGCGACCAGTATAATTCACCCCTCCACCTT.

The genes are TRBV6-1 and TRBJ1-1, with D perhaps matching TRBD1 (6 bases). The CDR3 has 12 residues. CDR1 MNHNS and CDR2 SASEGT come from the germline V gene. The V end lost 6 bases, the J end lost 5 bases, and 10 bases lay between the germline ends. In nucleotides, the CDR3 is TGTGCCAGCAGCGCACAGGGAACTGAAGCTTTCTTT. This codes for CASSAQGTEAFF.

In this sample, this clonotype turned up a few times. The J gene is TRBJ2-7, the V gene TRBV4-3, with D possibly matching TRBD1 (6 bases). The CDR3 is 15 residues long. Germline loops: CDR1 LGHNA, CDR2 YSLEER. V was shortened by 0 bases and J by 0 bases, with 9 bases between the two germline ends. CDR3 sequence (DNA): TGCGCCAGCAGCCAAGACACAGGGCCCTCCTACGAGCAGTACTTC. Its protein is CASSQDTGPSYEQYF.

This clonotype was seen ten or more times. This sequence joins TRBV11-2 and TRBJ1-4; D unresolved. The germline CDR1 and CDR2 sequences are SGHAT and FQNNGV. V dropped 5 bases and J dropped 3 bases, with 13 bases sitting between them. This CDR3 has 15 residues. CDR3 amino acids: CASSTGRRANEKLFF. In DNA form, the CDR3 reads TGTGCCAGCAGCACCGGACGAAGGGCTAATGAAAAACTGTTTTTT.

Regarding this clonotype: A read error may explain this, as a much larger clone is one base away. The rearrangement uses TRBV12-3 or TRBV12-4 and TRBJ1-1; possibly TRBD1 for D (5 bases). There are 11 residues in the CDR3. The CDR3 region has the DNA TGTGCCAGCAGCCGGGGGACTGAAGCTTCCTTT. Residues: CASSRGTEASF.

The J gene is TRBJ1-5, the V gene TRBV12-3 or TRBV12-4; TRBD1 matches at 12 bases. The CDR3 has 15 residues. V gave up 5 bases and J gave up 9 bases; unmatched junction bases: 8. The CDR3 region is CASSPGQGAALPQHF. DNA for the CDR3: TGTGCCAGCAGTCCGGGACAGGGGGCGGCTCTGCCCCAGCATTTT.

Notes on this clonotype: A clone one base away is much larger, so this may be a read error. The chain is built from TRBV4-2 and TRBJ2-5, with D tentatively TRBD1 (8 bases). The CDR3 runs to 14 residues. Germline CDR1 is LGHNA and CDR2 is YNFKEQ. Written as DNA, the CDR3 is TGTGTCACAGGGGGGGTGGTGAACCAAGAGACCCAGTACTTC. Translation gives CVTGGVVNQETQYF.

This sequence joins TRBV4-2 and TRBJ2-7; the D gene is possibly TRBD2 (6 bases). The ends were cut back, 5 bases at V and 6 bases at J, with 20 bases in the middle. The CDR3 spans 15 residues. Germline V gene sequence: CDR1 LGHNA, CDR2 YNFKEQ. CDR3 sequence reads: CASSENYAPGGEQYF. The CDR3 DNA is TGTGCCAGCAGCGAAAATTACGCCCCCGGGGGCGAGCAGTACTTC.

In regard to this clonotype: A much larger clone lies one base from this, so it may be a read error. The V and J genes are TRBV12-3 or TRBV12-4 and TRBJ2-7; tentatively, D is TRBD1 (6 bases). This CDR3 has 14 residues. The CDR3 DNA reads as TGTGCCAGCAGGACCGACAGGTTCCCTTACGAGCACTACTTC. Encoded protein: CASRTDRFPYEHYF.

Note on this clonotype: A much larger clone lies a single base off, so this may be a read error. V usage is TRBV12-3 or TRBV12-4 and J usage is TRBJ2-2; 7 bases are shared with TRBD1. With 2 bases clipped from V and 4 bases from J, the junction kept 4 bases outside the gene matches. This CDR3 is 15 amino acids long. CDR3 region: CASSLTGERTGELFF. The CDR3 bases are TGTGCCAGCAGTTTAACAGGGGAGCGCACCGGGGAGCTGTTTTTT.

This clonotype was detected ten times or more. The chain is built from TRBV6-5 and TRBJ1-1, with 11 nucleotides matching TRBD1. V lost 6 bases and J lost 6; bases outside the gene matches: 6. Germline V CDR1 and CDR2: MNHEY, SVGAGI. This CDR3 has 14 amino acids. The CDR3 bases are TGTGCCAGCAGGAGGGACAGGGGGAGCGCTGAAGCTTTCTTT. This translates into CASRRDRGSAEAFF.